The T cell receptor (beta chain) described here comes from a study of T cell repertoires in cytomegalovirus infection. V lost 0 bases to trimming and J lost 8 bases; unmatched junction nucleotides: 6. Germline assignment: CDR1 SGHTA and CDR2 FQGTGA. CDR3 size: 16 residues. Each CDR3 protein gets one entry after TCRdb re-called the reads with MiXCR. The table has roughly 920,000 distinct CDR3 sequences, around a third seen once. A few counts support this clonotype. Its cognate antigen is unknown. The sequencing used cultured CD8+ T cells from PBMCs, collected from culture after CMV antigen stimulation. The chain employs TRBV7-3 and TRBJ2-1; 11 bases agree with TRBD2. The sequence was collected from a human donor in good health (CMV status not recorded). Some clones in this sample may be carry-over from other donors' samples. The CDR3 spells CASSLTSGGALDEQFF. As DNA, the CDR3 is TGTGCCAGCAGCTTAACTAGCGGGGGGGCCTTGGATGAGCAGTTCTTC. Complete variable domain (other parts from reference TRBV7-3 and TRBJ2-1): GAGVSQTPSNKVTEKGKYVELRCDPISGHTALYWYRQSLGQGPEFLIYFQGTGAADDSGLPNDRFFAVRPEGSVSTLKIQRTERGDSAVYLCASSLTSGGALDEQFFGPGTRLTVL.